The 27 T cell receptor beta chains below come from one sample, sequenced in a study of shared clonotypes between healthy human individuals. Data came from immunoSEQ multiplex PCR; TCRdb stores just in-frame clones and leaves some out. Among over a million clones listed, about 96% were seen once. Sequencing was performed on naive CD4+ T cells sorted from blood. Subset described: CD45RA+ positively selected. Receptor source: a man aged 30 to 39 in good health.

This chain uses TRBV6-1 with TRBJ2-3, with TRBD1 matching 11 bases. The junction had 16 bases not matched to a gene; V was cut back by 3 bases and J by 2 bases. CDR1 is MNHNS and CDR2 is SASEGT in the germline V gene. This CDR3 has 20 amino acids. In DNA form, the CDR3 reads TGTGCCAGCAGTGATGGGGGACAGGGGGTTCTAGCGGGATACACAGATACGCAGTATTTT. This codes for CASSDGGQGVLAGYTDTQYF.

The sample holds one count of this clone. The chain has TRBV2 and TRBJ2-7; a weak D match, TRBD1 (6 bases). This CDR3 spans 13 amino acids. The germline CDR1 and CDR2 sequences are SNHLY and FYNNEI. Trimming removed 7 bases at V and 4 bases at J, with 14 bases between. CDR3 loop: CASKRGILYEQYF. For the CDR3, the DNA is TGTGCCAGCAAGAGGGGGATCCTTTACGAGCAGTACTTC. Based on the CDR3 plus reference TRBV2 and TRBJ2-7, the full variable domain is EPEVTQTPSHQVTQMGQEVILRCVPISNHLYFYWYRQILGQKVEFLVSFYNNEISEKSEIFDDQFSVERPDGSNFTLKIRSTKLEDSAMYFCASKRGILYEQYFGPGTRLTVT.

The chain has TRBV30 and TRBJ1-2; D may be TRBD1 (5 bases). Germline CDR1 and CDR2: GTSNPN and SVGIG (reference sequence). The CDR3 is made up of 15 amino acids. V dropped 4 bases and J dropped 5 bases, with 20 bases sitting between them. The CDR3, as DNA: TGTGCCTGGACCCTTGGAACAGGCTTGAGGTATGGCTACACCTTC. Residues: CAWTLGTGLRYGYTF.

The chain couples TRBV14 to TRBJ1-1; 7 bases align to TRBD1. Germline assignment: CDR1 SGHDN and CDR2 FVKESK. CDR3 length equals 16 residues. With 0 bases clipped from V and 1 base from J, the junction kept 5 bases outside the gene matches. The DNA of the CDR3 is TGTGCCAGCAGCCAAGACTCCTGGACAGGGAACACTGAAGCTTTCTTT. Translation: CASSQDSWTGNTEAFF.

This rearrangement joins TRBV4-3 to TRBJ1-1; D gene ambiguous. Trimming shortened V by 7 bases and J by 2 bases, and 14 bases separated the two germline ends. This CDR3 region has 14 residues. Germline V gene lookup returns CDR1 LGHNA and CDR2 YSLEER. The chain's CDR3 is CASTSGRGNTEAFF. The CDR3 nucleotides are TGCGCCAGCACCAGTGGACGGGGAAACACTGAAGCTTTCTTT.

The DNA for the CDR3 is TGTGCCAGCAGCTTAAATAGCGGCAATGAGCAGTTCTTC. Translated, it gives CASSLNSGNEQFF. The chain employs TRBV7-9 and TRBJ2-1, with D possibly TRBD2 on 6 matching bases. Trimming pared 2 bases from V and 6 bases from J, leaving 8 bases between. Germline loops: CDR1 SEHNR, CDR2 FQNEAQ (reference sequence). The CDR3 has 13 residues. Based on the CDR3 plus reference TRBV7-9 and TRBJ2-1, the full variable domain is DTGVSQNPRHKITKRGQNVTFRCDPISEHNRLYWYRQTLGQGPEFLTYFQNEAQLEKSRLLSDRFSAERPKGSFSTLEIQRTEQGDSAMYLCASSLNSGNEQFFGPGTRLTVL.

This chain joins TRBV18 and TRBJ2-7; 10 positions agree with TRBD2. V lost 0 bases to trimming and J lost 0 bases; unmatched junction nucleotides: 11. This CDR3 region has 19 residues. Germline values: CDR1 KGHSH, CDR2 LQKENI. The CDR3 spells CASSPPGGSGRPLSYEQYF. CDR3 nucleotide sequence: TGTGCCAGCTCACCACCGGGGGGTAGCGGGAGGCCCCTCTCCTACGAGCAGTACTTC.

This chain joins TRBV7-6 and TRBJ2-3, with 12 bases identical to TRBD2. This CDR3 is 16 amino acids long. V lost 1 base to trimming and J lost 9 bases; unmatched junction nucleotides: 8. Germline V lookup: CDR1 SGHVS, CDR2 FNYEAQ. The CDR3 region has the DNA TGTGCCAGCAGCTTAGGATCTAGCGGGAGGGCCTCAACGCAGTATTTT. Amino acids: CASSLGSSGRASTQYF.

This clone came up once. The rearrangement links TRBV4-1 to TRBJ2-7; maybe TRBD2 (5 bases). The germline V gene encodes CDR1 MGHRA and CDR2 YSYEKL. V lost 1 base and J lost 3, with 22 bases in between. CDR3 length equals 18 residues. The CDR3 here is CASSQGPSELGGVYEQYF. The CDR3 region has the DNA TGCGCCAGCAGCCAAGGACCTTCCGAACTAGGTGGGGTCTACGAGCAGTACTTC.

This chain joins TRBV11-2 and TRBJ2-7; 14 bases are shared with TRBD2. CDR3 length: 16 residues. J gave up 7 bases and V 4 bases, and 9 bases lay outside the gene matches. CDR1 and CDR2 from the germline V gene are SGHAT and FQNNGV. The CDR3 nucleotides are TGTGCCAGCAGCTCCACGGGACTAGCGGGAGCAGGTGAGCAGTACTTC. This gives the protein CASSSTGLAGAGEQYF.

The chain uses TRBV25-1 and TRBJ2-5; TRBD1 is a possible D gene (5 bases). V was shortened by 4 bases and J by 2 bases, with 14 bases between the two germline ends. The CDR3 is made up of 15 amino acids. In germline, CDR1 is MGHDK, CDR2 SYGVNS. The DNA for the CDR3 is TGTGCCAGCAGTGGAAATCCAGGGTATCAAGAGACCCAGTACTTC. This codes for CASSGNPGYQETQYF.

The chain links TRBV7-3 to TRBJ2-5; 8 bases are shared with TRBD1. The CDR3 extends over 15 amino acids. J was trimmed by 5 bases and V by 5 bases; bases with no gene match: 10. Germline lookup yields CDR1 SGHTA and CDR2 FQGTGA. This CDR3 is CASSRTGRILETQYF. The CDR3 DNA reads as TGTGCCAGCAGCCGGACAGGGAGAATTTTGGAGACCCAGTACTTC.

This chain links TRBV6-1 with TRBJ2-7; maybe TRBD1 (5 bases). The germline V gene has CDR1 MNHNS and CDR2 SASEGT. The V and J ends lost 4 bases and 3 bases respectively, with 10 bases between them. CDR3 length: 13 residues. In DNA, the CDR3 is TGTGCCAGCAGTGCTAACAGGCTCTACGAGCAGTACTTC. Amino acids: CASSANRLYEQYF.

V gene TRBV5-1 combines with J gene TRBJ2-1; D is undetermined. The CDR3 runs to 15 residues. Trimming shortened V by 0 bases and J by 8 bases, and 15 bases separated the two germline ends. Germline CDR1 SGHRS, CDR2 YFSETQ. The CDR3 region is CASSLAGTQTDEQFF. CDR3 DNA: TGCGCCAGCAGCTTGGCAGGTACTCAAACCGATGAGCAGTTCTTC.

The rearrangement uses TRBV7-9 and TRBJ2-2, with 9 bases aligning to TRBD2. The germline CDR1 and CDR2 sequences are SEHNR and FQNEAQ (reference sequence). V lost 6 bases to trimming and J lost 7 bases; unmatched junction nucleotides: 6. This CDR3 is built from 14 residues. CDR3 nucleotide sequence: TGTGCCAGCAGGCGGGAGGGGGCCGTCGGGGAGCTGTTTTTT. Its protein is CASRREGAVGELFF.

DNA of the CDR3: TGTGCCAGCAGCACCGACAGGGGACGGACCGGGGAGCTGTTTTTT. It translates to CASSTDRGRTGELFF. The V gene is TRBV5-4, the J gene TRBJ2-2; 8 bases line up with TRBD1. The J segment lost 5 bases and the V segment lost 4 bases, leaving 7 bases of the junction unmatched. The CDR3 loop spans 15 amino acids. In germline, CDR1 is SGHNT, CDR2 YYREEE (reference sequence).

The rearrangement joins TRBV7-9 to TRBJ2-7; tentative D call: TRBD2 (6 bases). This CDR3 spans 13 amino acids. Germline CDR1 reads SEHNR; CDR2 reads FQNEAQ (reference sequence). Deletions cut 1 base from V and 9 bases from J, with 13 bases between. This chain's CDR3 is CASSLVGFGRQYF. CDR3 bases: TGTGCCAGCAGCTTAGTAGGATTCGGGAGGCAGTACTTC.

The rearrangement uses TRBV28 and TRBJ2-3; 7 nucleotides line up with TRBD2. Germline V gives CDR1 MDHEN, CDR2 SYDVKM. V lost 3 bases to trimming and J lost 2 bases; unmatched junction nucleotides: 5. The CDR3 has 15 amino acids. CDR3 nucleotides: TGTGCCAGCAGTTTGCGGGGAGGGCCCACAGATACGCAGTATTTT. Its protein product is CASSLRGGPTDTQYF.

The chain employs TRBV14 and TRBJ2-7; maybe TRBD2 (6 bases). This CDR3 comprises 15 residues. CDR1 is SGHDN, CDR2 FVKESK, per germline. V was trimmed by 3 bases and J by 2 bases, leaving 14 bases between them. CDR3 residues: CASSHSRGLTYEQYF. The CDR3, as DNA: TGTGCCAGCAGCCATTCACGCGGACTAACCTACGAGCAGTACTTC.

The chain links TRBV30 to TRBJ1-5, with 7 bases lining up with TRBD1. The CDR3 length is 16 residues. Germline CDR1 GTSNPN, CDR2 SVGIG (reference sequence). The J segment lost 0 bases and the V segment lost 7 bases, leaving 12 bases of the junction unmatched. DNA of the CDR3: TGTGCCTACAGACAGGGTGGGTTTTATAGCAATCAGCCCCAGCATTTT. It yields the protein CAYRQGGFYSNQPQHF.

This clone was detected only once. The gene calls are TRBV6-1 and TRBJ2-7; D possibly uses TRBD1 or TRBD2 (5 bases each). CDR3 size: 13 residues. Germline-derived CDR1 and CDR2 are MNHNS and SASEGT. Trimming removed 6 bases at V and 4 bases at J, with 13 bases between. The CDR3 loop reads CASSGVGGYEQYF. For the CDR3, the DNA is TGTGCCAGCAGCGGGGTTGGGGGATACGAGCAGTACTTC.

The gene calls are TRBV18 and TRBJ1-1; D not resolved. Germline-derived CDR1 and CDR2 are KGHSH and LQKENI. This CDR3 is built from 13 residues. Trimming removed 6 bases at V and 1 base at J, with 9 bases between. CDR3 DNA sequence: TGTGCCAGCTCGTTCGACGGGAACACTGAAGCTTTCTTT. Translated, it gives CASSFDGNTEAFF.

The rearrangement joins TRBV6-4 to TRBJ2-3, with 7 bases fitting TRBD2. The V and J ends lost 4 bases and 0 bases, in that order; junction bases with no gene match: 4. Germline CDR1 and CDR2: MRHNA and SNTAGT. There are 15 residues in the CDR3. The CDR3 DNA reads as TGTGCCAGCAGTGTTGAGGGAGGGAGCACAGATACGCAGTATTTT. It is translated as CASSVEGGSTDTQYF.

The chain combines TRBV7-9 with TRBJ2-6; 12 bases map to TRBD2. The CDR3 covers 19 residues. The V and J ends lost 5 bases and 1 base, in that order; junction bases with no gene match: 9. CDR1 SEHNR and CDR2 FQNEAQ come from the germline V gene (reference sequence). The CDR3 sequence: CASSVRPSGRDSGANVLTF. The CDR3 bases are TGTGCCAGCAGCGTCAGACCTAGCGGGAGGGATTCTGGGGCCAACGTCCTGACTTTC.

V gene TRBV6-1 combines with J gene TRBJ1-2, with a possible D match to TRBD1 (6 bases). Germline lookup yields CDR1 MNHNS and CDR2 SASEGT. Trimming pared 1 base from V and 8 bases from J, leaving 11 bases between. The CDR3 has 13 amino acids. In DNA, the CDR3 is TGTGCCAGCAGTGAAGACAGGGAGGAGGGCTACACCTTC. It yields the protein CASSEDREEGYTF.

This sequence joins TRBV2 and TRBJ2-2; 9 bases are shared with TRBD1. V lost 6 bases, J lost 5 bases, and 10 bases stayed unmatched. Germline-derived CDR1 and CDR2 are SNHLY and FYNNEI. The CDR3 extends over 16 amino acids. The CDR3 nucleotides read TGTGCCAGCAGAGAATACCGGGACAGGGTAACCGGGGAGCTGTTTTTT. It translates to CASREYRDRVTGELFF. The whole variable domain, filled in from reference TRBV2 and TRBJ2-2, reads EPEVTQTPSHQVTQMGQEVILRCVPISNHLYFYWYRQILGQKVEFLVSFYNNEISEKSEIFDDQFSVERPDGSNFTLKIRSTKLEDSAMYFCASREYRDRVTGELFFGEGSRLTVL.

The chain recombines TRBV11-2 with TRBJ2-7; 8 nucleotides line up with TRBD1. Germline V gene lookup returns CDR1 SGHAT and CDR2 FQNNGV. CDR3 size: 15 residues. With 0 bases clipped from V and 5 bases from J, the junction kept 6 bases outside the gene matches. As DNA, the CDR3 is TGTGCCAGCAGCTTAGACCAGGGGGCGTCCGACGAGCAGTACTTC. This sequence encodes CASSLDQGASDEQYF.